This T cell receptor (beta chain) was identified during a study of T cell responses to AZD1222 COVID-19 vaccine. Study context: Second-dose schedules of about 4 or about 12 weeks were combined.

With regard to this clone: Its antigen remains unknown.

This CDR3 contains 13 residues. V dropped 4 bases and J dropped 6; count of bases not matched to a gene: 3. Germline V lookup: CDR1 SGHVS, CDR2 FQNEAQ. Study-level points and caveats: There were mostly white British donors and more females than males, and clonal diversity was possibly underestimated. Reports indicate that nearly half of spike-specific TCRs are directed at unmutated variant regions.

Libraries were prepared by immunoSEQ multiplex PCR; TCRdb keeps only in-frame clonotypes and omits some of them. Here the sample spans approximately 80,000 clones, 70% to 90% being singletons. The genes are TRBV7-8 and TRBJ1-2; 9 nucleotides line up with TRBD1. The clonotype was recovered from an adult in good health. The source was peripheral blood, collected on day 0 of AZD1222 vaccination. The CDR3: CASSSDRGNGYTF. Here the CDR3 DNA reads TGTGCCAGCAGCTCGGACAGGGGAAATGGCTACACCTTC.